The source of this T cell receptor (beta chain) is a study of cytomegalovirus exposure and HLA in healthy donors. Study summary: Earlier findings included roughly 120 million unique TCR beta sequences obtained from 150 million to 200 million T cells. Study-wide results and caveats: Reports credit the classifier with highly specific, highly sensitive diagnosis of cytomegalovirus status. Among the most significant clusters, several appeared linked to common viral pathogens in a later analysis. Earlier analysis looked at TCR beta V segments, and most were productive about 90% or about 30% of the time.

In its sample, this clone was seen once. Its antigen is currently unknown. It was with 60 Vbeta and 13 Jbeta primers that the PCR ran. Assay used: immunoSEQ multiplex PCR; TCRdb lists only in-frame clones, some missing. The sample has more than 150,000 clones; around four fifths are singletons. V shed 4 bases, J shed 5 bases, and the junction held 3 bases outside the gene matches. Per the germline V gene, CDR1 is MNHEY and CDR2 is SVGAGI. This CDR3 has 14 amino acids. The source of this sequence is a young woman in good health and CMV-seronegative. The chain uses TRBV6-5 and TRBJ1-4; 8 bases map to TRBD1. The sequencing input was PBMCs. In nucleotides, the CDR3 is TGTGCCAGCAGTTGGAACAGGGGGAATGAAAAACTGTTTTTT. As protein: CASSWNRGNEKLFF.